What follows are 6 T cell receptor beta chains derived from one specimen sequenced in a study of blood T cell repertoires in COVID-19. Sequencing used immunoSEQ multiplex PCR; TCRdb keeps in-frame clones, though not all of them. The data hold over 100,000 clones, with 70% to 85% observed a single time. Sample: peripheral blood. These receptor sequences come from a woman in her 70s with acute or convalescent COVID-19.

The rearrangement links TRBV21-1 to TRBJ1-1; the table assigns TRBD1, which was not confirmed against the DNA. TRBV21-1 is termed a pseudogene. The CDR3 loop spans 15 amino acids. For the CDR3, the DNA is TGTGCCAGCAGCTCCCGACAGGGGAAGAACACTGAAGCTTTCTTT. Protein sequence: CASSSRQGKNTEAFF.

The CDR3 loop reads CASSRDRVRAQHF. CDR3 DNA sequence: TGCGCCAGCAGCAGAGACAGGGTTCGAGCCCAGCATTTT. The chain has TRBV4-1 and TRBJ1-5, with 7 positions matching TRBD1. Losses at the gene ends were 5 bases for V and 11 bases for J; bases not matched to a gene: 9. This CDR3 region has 13 residues. Germline assignment: CDR1 MGHRA and CDR2 YSYEKL.

Regarding this clone: The junction does not match germline at one end; this may be a read error. The chain combines TRBV5-4 with TRBJ1-6, with TRBD1 identical over 8 bases. Germline-derived CDR1 and CDR2 are SGHNT and YYREEE (reference sequence). This CDR3 comprises 15 residues. CDR3 in amino acids: CASSLDRGNKSPLHF. The CDR3 DNA sequence: TGTGCCAGCAGCTTAGACAGGGGCAATAAGTCACCCCTCCACTTT. The whole variable domain, filled in from reference TRBV5-4 and TRBJ1-6, reads ETGVTQSPTHLIKTRGQQVTLRCSSQSGHNTVSWYQQALGQGPQFIFQYYREEENGRGNFPPRFSGLQFPNYSSELNVNALELDDSALYLCASSLDRGNKSPLHFGNGTRLTVT.

The chain carries TRBV7-2 and TRBJ2-7; no clear D. The length of the CDR3 is 13 residues. Trimming took 5 bases from V and 3 from J, leaving 11 bases between them. Germline V lookup: CDR1 SGHTA, CDR2 FQGNSA. CDR3 loop: CASSPLRGYEQYF. The CDR3 nucleotides are TGTGCCAGCAGCCCCCTAAGAGGCTACGAGCAGTACTTC.

This clone was found a few times. The V gene is TRBV20-1, the J gene TRBJ2-5; D gene unclear. Trimming removed 3 bases at V and 0 bases at J, with 11 bases between. CDR1 is DFQATT and CDR2 is SNEGSKA in the germline V gene (reference sequence). The CDR3 loop spans 14 amino acids. CDR3 loop: CSASGQMNQETQYF. Here the CDR3 DNA reads TGCAGTGCTAGTGGGCAGATGAACCAAGAGACCCAGTACTTC.

This clone was seen a few times. The CDR3 DNA sequence: TGCAGCGTTGAAACTTCAGGACTTACTAACTATGGCTACACCTTC. Translated, it gives CSVETSGLTNYGYTF. The chain couples TRBV29-1 to TRBJ1-2; D remains unclear. CDR3 length equals 15 residues. Germline CDR1 and CDR2: SQVTM and ANQGSEA. The V and J ends lost 2 bases and 0 bases respectively, with 13 bases between them.